The entry that follows covers one T cell receptor (beta chain) sequence. Extracted total RNA amounted to at least 6 micrograms for each sample. This specimen comes from a study of blood T cells in healthy people across ages. Together with a sample-barcoded 5' primer, a J-beta primer mix was included in a second PCR lasting roughly 6 to 12 cycles. Each CDR3 protein is one row after TCRdb ran MiXCR on the 5' RACE reads. The repertoire holds about 970,000 distinct CDR3 sequences, 45% to 60% seen once, with over 20% in the top ten. J was trimmed by 13 bases and V by 5 bases; bases with no gene match: 15. The germline V gene encodes CDR1 SGHTA and CDR2 FQGTGA. The CDR3 length is 15 residues.

Material: blood. The chain employs TRBV7-3 and TRBJ2-4; 9 positions match TRBD2. The receptor was derived from a woman between 55 and 75 years old in good health. The CDR3 DNA is TGTGCCAGCAGCGGGGCTAGCGGGGAATACAATGAGCAGTACTTC. Translating it yields CASSGASGEYNEQYF.